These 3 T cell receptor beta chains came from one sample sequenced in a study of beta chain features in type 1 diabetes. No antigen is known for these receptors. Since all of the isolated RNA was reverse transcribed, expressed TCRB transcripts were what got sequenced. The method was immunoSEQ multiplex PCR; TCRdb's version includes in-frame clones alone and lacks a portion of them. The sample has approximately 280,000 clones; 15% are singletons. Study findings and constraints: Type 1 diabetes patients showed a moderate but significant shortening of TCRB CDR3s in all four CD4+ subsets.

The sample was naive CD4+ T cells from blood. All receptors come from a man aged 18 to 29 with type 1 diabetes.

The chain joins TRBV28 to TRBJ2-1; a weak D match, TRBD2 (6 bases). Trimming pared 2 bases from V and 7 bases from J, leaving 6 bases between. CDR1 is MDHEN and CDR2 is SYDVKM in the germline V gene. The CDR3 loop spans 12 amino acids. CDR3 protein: CASSLLANEQFF. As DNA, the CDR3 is TGTGCCAGCAGTTTACTAGCGAATGAGCAGTTCTTC. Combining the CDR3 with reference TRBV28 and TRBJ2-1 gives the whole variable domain DVKVTQSSRYLVKRTGEKVFLECVQDMDHENMFWYRQDPGLGLRLIYFSYDVKMKEKGDIPEGYSVSREKKERFSLILESASTNQTSMYLCASSLLANEQFFGPGTRLTVL.

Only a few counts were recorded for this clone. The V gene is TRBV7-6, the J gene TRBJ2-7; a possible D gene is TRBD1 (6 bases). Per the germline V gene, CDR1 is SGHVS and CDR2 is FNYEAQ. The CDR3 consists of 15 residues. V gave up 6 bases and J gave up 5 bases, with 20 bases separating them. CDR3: CASSYRATGLNEQYF. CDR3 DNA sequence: TGTGCCAGCAGTTACCGGGCGACAGGTTTAAACGAGCAGTACTTC.

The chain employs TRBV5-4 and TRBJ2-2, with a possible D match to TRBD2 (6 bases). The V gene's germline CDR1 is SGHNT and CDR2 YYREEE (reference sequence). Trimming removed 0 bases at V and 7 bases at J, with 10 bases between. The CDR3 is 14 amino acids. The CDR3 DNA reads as TGTGCCAGCAGCTTGGATCCGGGAGACGGGGAGCTGTTTTTT. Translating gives CASSLDPGDGELFF.